Listed below are T cell receptor beta chains from one sample, sequenced in a study of cytomegalovirus exposure and HLA in healthy donors. The repertoire was sequenced with immunoSEQ multiplex PCR; TCRdb's copy has only in-frame clones and lacks some. Of around 110,000 clones listed, approximately 73% were seen once; the top ten hold 7% to 8%. Material: PBMCs. These receptors were taken from a man under 40 in good health and CMV-seronegative. Both conserved end residues are part of each CDR3. Each record gives: clone size, V gene, CDR3 length, J gene, D gene, CDR3 DNA, CDR3 protein. D genes are given only for firm matches. Expanded clones get a size class; other rows say once, few or many, or leave the size out.

.,TRBV5-1,14,TRBJ1-2,TRBD1,TGCGCCAGCAGCTTGGGACAGGGAAACTATGGCTACACCTTC,CASSLGQGNYGYTF
.,TRBV5-4,15,TRBJ1-2,.,TGTGCCAGCAGCTTGGTCGACAGAACTAACTATGGCTACACCTTC,CASSLVDRTNYGYTF
.,TRBV9,15,TRBJ2-2,TRBD1,TGTGCCAGCAGCGGAGGACAGGGGACCACCGGGGAGCTGTTTTTT,CASSGGQGTTGELFF
few,TRBV5-1,14,TRBJ2-7,.,TGCGCCAGCAGCCCATTCGACGAGGCTTACGAGCAGTACTTC,CASSPFDEAYEQYF
.,TRBV30,12,TRBJ2-7,.,TGTGCCTGGGGGCAGGGGTCCTACGAGCAGTACTTC,CAWGQGSYEQYF
.,TRBV19,15,TRBJ2-3,TRBD1,TGTGCCAGTAGTACAGGGGGCGCGCTGACAGATACGCAGTATTTT,CASSTGGALTDTQYF
.,TRBV9,17,TRBJ2-3,TRBD2,TGTGCCAGCAGCGAAGGGACTAGCGGGTCGAGCACAGATACGCAGTATTTT,CASSEGTSGSSTDTQYF
.,TRBV7-3,14,TRBJ2-2,.,TGTGCCAGCAGCTTAAATCCCCCGGCCGGGGAGCTGTTTTTT,CASSLNPPAGELFF
once,TRBV11-2,12,TRBJ2-7,.,TGTGCCAGCAGCCTGACTAGCTACGAGCAGTACTTC,CASSLTSYEQYF
.,TRBV2,14,TRBJ2-2,.,TGTGCCAGCAGTGAAGGGAGAAGGACCGGGGAGCTGTTTTTT,CASSEGRRTGELFF
.,TRBV7-8,15,TRBJ2-5,TRBD2,TGTGCCAGCAGCTCCTTACTAGCGGCTAAAGAGACCCAGTACTTC,CASSSLLAAKETQYF
.,TRBV15,13,TRBJ1-4,TRBD1,TGTGCCACCAGCAGAGGAGGGGGCGAAAAACTGTTTTTT,CATSRGGGEKLFF
.,TRBV4-2,17,TRBJ2-7,TRBD1,TGTGCCAGCAGCCAAGACCACAGGGGGCTCGGGGTCTACGAGCAGTACTTC,CASSQDHRGLGVYEQYF